This TCR beta chain was observed in a study of OX40 agonist ivuxolimab in advanced cancers. About the research overall: The dose-escalation group included hepatocellular carcinoma, melanoma, renal cell carcinoma and head and neck cancer.

Study-level points and caveats: Clonal expansion by week 6 occurred in CD4+ and CD8+ blood T cells (at 0.1 to 3.0 mg/kg).

Sequencing used immunoSEQ multiplex PCR; TCRdb keeps in-frame clones, though not all of them. The table records tens of thousands of clones, about 80% of them present only once. Points on this clone: The antigen is unknown.

J gave up 4 bases and V 4 bases, and 7 bases lay outside the gene matches. This CDR3 comprises 16 residues. Germline V CDR1 and CDR2: LGHNA, YNFKEQ. The clonotype comes from an adult with an advanced solid tumor such as melanoma, head and neck, liver or kidney cancer. The rearrangement joins TRBV4-2 to TRBJ2-5; TRBD2 agrees at 12 bases. This specimen was CD4+ or CD8+ T cells sorted from blood, taken in a trial of the OX40 agonist ivuxolimab. The CDR3 sequence is CASSRRLAGEAETQYF. Written as DNA, the CDR3 is TGTGCCAGCAGCCGCCGACTAGCGGGAGAGGCAGAGACCCAGTACTTC.